This TCR beta chain was profiled in a study of blood T cells in healthy people across ages. This clonotype was seen a handful of times. The germline gives CDR1 SGDLS, CDR2 YYNGEE. CDR3 length: 16 amino acids. Primed by a sample-barcoded 5' primer and a J-beta primer mix, a second PCR proceeded for about 7 to 11 cycles. MiXCR, run by TCRdb on the 5' RACE reads, gives a single entry per CDR3 protein. Here the sample spans around 1,000,000 distinct CDR3 sequences, about 25% being singletons. A further study also used this sample, focusing on T cells of mothers and their children.

The sample comprised blood. This chain joins TRBV9 and TRBJ2-5; 7 bases map to TRBD2. The end of the DNA aligns better with TRBJ2-7, so the J call may be wrong. The origin of this receptor is a girl aged 2-10 years in good health. CDR3 in DNA: TGTGCCAGCAGCTCCCAAGCGGGGAGGAATTCCTACGAGCAGTACTTC. This gives the protein CASSSQAGRNSYEQYF.